Listed here is a single T cell receptor beta chain. Its antigen is unknown. The sample belongs to a study of cytomegalovirus exposure and HLA in healthy donors. Broader study findings: A later analysis found most CMV-associated TCR beta chains apparently HLA-restricted. In a later analysis, parvovirus B19, influenza, CMV and Epstein-Barr virus appeared linked to several top co-occurrence clusters. A later analysis linked a missense variant in DCLRE1C to the trimming of TCR beta V and J genes.

PCR used 60 Vbeta primers and 13 Jbeta primers. Only in-frame clones appear in the TCRdb table, and some are missing; sequencing was by immunoSEQ multiplex PCR. The sample shows around 120,000 clones, 81% of them seen only once. There are 14 residues in the CDR3. V shed 4 bases, J shed 0 bases, and the junction held 3 bases outside the gene matches. Germline lookup yields CDR1 SGDLS and CDR2 YYNGEE. The source of this sequence is a man between 18 and 29 years old in good health and CMV-seronegative. This chain connects TRBV9 to TRBJ1-2; 7 nucleotides match TRBD1. The sample comprised PBMCs. Here the CDR3 DNA reads TGTGCCAGCAGCCCAGGGGGATCTAACTATGGCTACACCTTC. Amino acid sequence: CASSPGGSNYGYTF.